The text below deals with one TCR beta chain. The CDR3 totals 15 residues. Germline CDR1 and CDR2: MDHEN and SYDVKM. V gave up 7 bases and J gave up 5 bases, with 18 bases separating them. This sample stems from a study of blood T cell repertoires in COVID-19. About the study: Material from acute and convalescent COVID-19 was sourced from the United States, Italy and Spain.

As processed by the authors: By means of reference gene primer amplification, nucleated cell counts were estimated. Assay used: immunoSEQ multiplex PCR; TCRdb lists only in-frame clones, some missing. The V and J calls and clone size are taken from that table; D and trimming were inferred from the DNA. Here the sample spans 270,000 or so clones, approximately 90% being singletons. The sample comprised PBMCs or T cells enriched from blood (not recorded which). This clonotype was obtained from a woman aged 40 to 49 with acute COVID-19. The gene calls are TRBV28 and TRBJ1-3; tentative D call: TRBD1 (6 bases). The CDR3 DNA reads as TGTGCCAGCACAATCGCGGGGGGCGGGAGAAACACCATATATTTT. Residues: CASTIAGGGRNTIYF.